Listed below are T cell receptor beta chains from one sample, sequenced in a study of human T cells and chemical hapten exposure. TCRdb analysed the RACE reads with MiXCR anew, one entry per CDR3 protein. The sample shows 140,000 or so distinct CDR3 sequences, approximately 12% of them seen only once. The specimen comprised whole blood, sampled in connection with sensitization to the hapten diphenylcyclopropenone (DPC). The source of these receptors is a woman aged 45-65 years with alopecia areata. Some clones in this sample may be carry-over from other donors' samples. CDR3s include the opening cysteine and the closing phenylalanine or tryptophan. Fields, in order: clone size, J gene, D gene, V gene, CDR3 DNA, CDR3 protein. A D gene is named only where the DNA matches it firmly. The size of a clone is reported for some rows only, either as once, few or many, or as a class for expanded clones.

NA,TRBJ2-7,TRBD2,TRBV11-1,TGTGCCAGCAGCGTTGGACTAGCGGGAGGCCACGAGCAGTACTTC,CASSVGLAGGHEQYF
once,TRBJ1-1,TRBD1,TRBV7-9,TGTGCCAGCAGCTGGGGACAGGAGAACACTGAAGCTTTCTTT,CASSWGQENTEAFF
NA,TRBJ2-7,NA,TRBV6-2/TRBV6-3,TGTGCCAGCAGTTCCCCCCTCTACGAGCAGTACTTC,CASSSPLYEQYF
few,TRBJ2-2,NA,TRBV5-1,TGCGCCAGCAGCTTGGCGTCAGTCACCGGGGAGCTGTTTTTT,CASSLASVTGELFF
many,TRBJ2-1,TRBD2,TRBV5-6,TGTGCCAGCAGCGCCGTTGGGGGACTAGCGGGCAGCTCCTACAATGAGCAGTTCTTC,CASSAVGGLAGSSYNEQFF
NA,TRBJ2-2,TRBD2,TRBV12-3/TRBV12-4,TGTGCCAGCAGTTTATTCCTAGCGCTAGCGGGAGGTAGCACCGGGGAGCTGTTTTTT,CASSLFLALAGGSTGELFF
few,TRBJ1-3,TRBD1,TRBV7-6,TGTGCCAGCAGCTTAGTAGGCAGGGGGAATGGAAACACCATATATTTT,CASSLVGRGNGNTIYF
few,TRBJ2-7,TRBD2,TRBV4-1,TGCGCCAGCAGTTATGGACTAGCGGGAGGGCTCCCGAGGTCCGAGCAGTACTTC,CASSYGLAGGLPRSEQYF
many,TRBJ1-2,NA,TRBV5-1,TGCGCCAGCAGCTTGGGGACGGAGAACTATGGCTACACCTTC,CASSLGTENYGYTF
many,TRBJ2-1,NA,TRBV6-6,TGTGCCAGCAGTTACGACCCTGCCGTTTACTTC,CASSYDPAVYF
many,TRBJ2-1,NA,TRBV7-9,TGTGCCAGCAGCCCACGGACCGGAGAGCAGTTCTTC,CASSPRTGEQFF
NA,TRBJ2-7,TRBD2,TRBV6-2/TRBV6-3,TGTGCCAGCATCCCAAGCGGGAGCCCCTACGAGCAGTACTTC,CASIPSGSPYEQYF
NA,TRBJ2-2,NA,TRBV7-2,TGTGCCAGCAGCTTAATCGGGGGGCCGAGGACCGGGGAGCTGTTTTTT,CASSLIGGPRTGELFF
NA,TRBJ2-2,TRBD2,TRBV7-2,TGTGCCAGCAGCTCCAGGGGTCTAGCGGGAGGCGTGAACACCGGGGAGCTGTTTTTT,CASSSRGLAGGVNTGELFF
NA,TRBJ1-1,NA,TRBV25-1,TGTGCCAGCAGTGGGTTAGGGGTGGGCACTGAAGCTTTCTTT,CASSGLGVGTEAFF
NA,TRBJ1-2,TRBD1,TRBV18,TGTGCCAGCTCACCAGGGACAGGGGGTGCGGACTATGGCTACACCTTC,CASSPGTGGADYGYTF
once,TRBJ1-5,NA,TRBV19,TGTGCCAGTATCGCCCGGGGCAGCCATAGCAATCAGCCCCAGCATTTT,CASIARGSHSNQPQHF
NA,TRBJ2-6,TRBD1,TRBV25-1,TGTGCCAGCAGTGGAGACAGGGGGGTGAGGGGGGCCAACGTCCTGACTTTC,CASSGDRGVRGANVLTF
few,TRBJ1-1,NA,TRBV12-3/TRBV12-4,TGTGCCAGCAGTCCAGGGGCGAACACTGAAGCTTTCTTT,CASSPGANTEAFF
few,TRBJ2-7,TRBD1,TRBV6-5,TGTGCCAGCAGTGCACCACAGGGGGTGGTCCACGAGCAGTACTTC,CASSAPQGVVHEQYF
NA,TRBJ2-7,NA,TRBV6-2/TRBV6-3,TGTGCCAGCAGTTACTCCGGGACCCCCCCCCTCTACGAGCAGTACTTC,CASSYSGTPPLYEQYF
NA,TRBJ1-5,TRBD1,TRBV6-6,TGTGCCAGCAGTTACAACAGGGGCCTCAATCAGCCCCAGCATTTT,CASSYNRGLNQPQHF
few,TRBJ2-1,NA,TRBV5-1,TGCGCCAGCAGCTTGGAATTACCATCCTACAATGAGCAGTTCTTC,CASSLELPSYNEQFF
few,TRBJ1-5,NA,TRBV30,TGTGCCTGGAGTTCCCAGGGGAATCAGCCCCAGCATTTT,CAWSSQGNQPQHF